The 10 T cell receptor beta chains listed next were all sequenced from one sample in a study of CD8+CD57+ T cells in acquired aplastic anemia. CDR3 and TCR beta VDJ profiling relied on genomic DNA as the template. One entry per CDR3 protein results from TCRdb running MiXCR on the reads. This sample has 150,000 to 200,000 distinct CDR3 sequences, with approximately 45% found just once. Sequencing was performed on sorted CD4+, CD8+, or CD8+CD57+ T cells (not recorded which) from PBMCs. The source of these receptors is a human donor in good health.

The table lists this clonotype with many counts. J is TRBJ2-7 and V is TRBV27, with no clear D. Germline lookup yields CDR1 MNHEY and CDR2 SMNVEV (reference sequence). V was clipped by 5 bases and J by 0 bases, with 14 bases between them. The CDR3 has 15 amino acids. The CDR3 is CASSTASGSSYEQYF. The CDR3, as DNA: TGTGCCAGCAGTACTGCTTCGGGTAGCTCCTACGAGCAGTACTTC.

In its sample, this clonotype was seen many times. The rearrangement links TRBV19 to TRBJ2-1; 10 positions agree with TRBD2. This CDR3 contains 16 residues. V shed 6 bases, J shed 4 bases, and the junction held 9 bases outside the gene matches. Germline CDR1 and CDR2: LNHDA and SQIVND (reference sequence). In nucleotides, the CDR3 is TGTGCCAGTAGATTAAGACTAGCGGGTGGATACAATGAGCAGTTCTTC. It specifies CASRLRLAGGYNEQFF.

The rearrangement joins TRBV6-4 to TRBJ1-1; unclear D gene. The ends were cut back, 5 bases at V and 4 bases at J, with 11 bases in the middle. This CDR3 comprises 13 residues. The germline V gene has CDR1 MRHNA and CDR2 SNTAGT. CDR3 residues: CASSPTWGTEAFF. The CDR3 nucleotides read TGTGCCAGCAGTCCGACATGGGGCACTGAAGCTTTCTTT.

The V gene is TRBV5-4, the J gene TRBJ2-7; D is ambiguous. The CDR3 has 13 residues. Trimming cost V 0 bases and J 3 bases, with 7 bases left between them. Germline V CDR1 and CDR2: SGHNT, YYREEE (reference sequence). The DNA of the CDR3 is TGTGCCAGCAGCTTGGTAGGGATCTACGAGCAGTACTTC. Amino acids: CASSLVGIYEQYF.

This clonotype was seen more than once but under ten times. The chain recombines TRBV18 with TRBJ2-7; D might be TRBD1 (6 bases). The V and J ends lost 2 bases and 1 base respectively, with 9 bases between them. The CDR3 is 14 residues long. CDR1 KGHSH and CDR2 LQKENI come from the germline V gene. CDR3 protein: CASSPRQESYEQYF. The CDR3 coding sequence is TGTGCCAGCTCACCAAGACAGGAATCCTACGAGCAGTACTTC.

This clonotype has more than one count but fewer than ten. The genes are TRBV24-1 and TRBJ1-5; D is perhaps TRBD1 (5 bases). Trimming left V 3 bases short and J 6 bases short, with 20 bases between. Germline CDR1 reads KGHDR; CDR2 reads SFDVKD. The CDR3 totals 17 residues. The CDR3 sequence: CATSDRRGDTAGQPQHF. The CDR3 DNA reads TGTGCCACCAGTGATCGGAGGGGAGACACGGCCGGTCAGCCCCAGCATTTT.

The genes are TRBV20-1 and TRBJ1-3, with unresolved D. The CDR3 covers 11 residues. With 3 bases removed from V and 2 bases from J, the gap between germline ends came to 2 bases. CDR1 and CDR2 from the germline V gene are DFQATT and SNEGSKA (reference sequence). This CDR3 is CSASTGNTIYF. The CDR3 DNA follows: TGCAGTGCTAGTACTGGAAACACCATATATTTT.

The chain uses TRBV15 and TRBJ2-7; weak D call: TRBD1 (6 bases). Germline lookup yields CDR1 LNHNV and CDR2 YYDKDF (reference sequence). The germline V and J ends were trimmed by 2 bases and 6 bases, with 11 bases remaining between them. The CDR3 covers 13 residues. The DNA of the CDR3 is TGTGCCACCAGCAGACTAGGGGGTCTCGAGCAGTACTTC. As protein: CATSRLGGLEQYF. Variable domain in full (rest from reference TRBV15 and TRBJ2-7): DAMVIQNPRYQVTQFGKPVTLSCSQTLNHNVMYWYQQKSSQAPKLLFHYYDKDFNNEADTPDNFQSRRPNTSFCFLDIRSPGLGDTAMYLCATSRLGGLEQYFGPGTRLTVT.

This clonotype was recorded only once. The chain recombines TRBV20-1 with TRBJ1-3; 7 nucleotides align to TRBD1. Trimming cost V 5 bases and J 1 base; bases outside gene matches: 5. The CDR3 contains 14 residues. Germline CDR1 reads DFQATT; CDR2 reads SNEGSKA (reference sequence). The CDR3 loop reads CSARPTGSGNTIYF. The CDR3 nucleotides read TGCAGTGCTCGCCCGACAGGGTCTGGAAACACCATATATTTT.

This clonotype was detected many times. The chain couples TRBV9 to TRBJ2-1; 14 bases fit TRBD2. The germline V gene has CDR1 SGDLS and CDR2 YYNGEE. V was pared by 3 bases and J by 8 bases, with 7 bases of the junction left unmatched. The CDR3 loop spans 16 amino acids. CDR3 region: CASSALGLAGGDEQFF. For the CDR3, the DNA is TGTGCCAGCAGCGCCCTTGGACTAGCGGGAGGAGATGAGCAGTTCTTC.